These T cell receptor beta chains were read from a single sample in a study of T cell repertoires in cytomegalovirus infection. TCRdb processed the reads anew with MiXCR; each CDR3 protein has one entry. The data show some 400,000 distinct CDR3 sequences, 15% to 20% seen once. The sample comprised PBMCs. The receptor set was obtained from a human donor in good health (CMV status not recorded). Some clones in this sample may be carry-over from other donors' samples. Each CDR3 is given with its conserved first and last residue. The order of the fields is clone size, D gene, V gene, J gene, CDR3 length, CDR3 DNA, CDR3 protein. A D gene is named only where the DNA matches it firmly. Some rows mark clone size as missing; the rest say once, few, many or name a class of expanded clone.

>few|NA|TRBV20-1|TRBJ1-5|12
TGCAGTGCTAGAACCGCTTCCCAGCCCCAGCATTTT
CSARTASQPQHF
>NA|TRBD1|TRBV7-2|TRBJ1-5|16
TGTGCCAGCAGCTTAGCGGGACAGGACTCCAATCAGCCCCAGCATTTT
CASSLAGQDSNQPQHF
>few|TRBD1|TRBV7-6|TRBJ2-7|18
TGTGCCAGCAGACCATCGGCCCGGCCGCTGACAGGGGGGGTACAGCAGTACTTC
CASRPSARPLTGGVQQYF
>NA|NA|TRBV2|TRBJ1-4|15
TGTGCCAGCAGTGATCTGAGGACAACTAATGAAAAACTGTTTTTT
CASSDLRTTNEKLFF
>NA|NA|TRBV6-2/TRBV6-3|TRBJ2-5|13
TGTGCCAGCAGTACAGAAGTGTTGGAGACCCAGTACTTC
CASSTEVLETQYF
>few|NA|TRBV11-3|TRBJ1-2|13
TGTGCCAGCAGCTTAACGCACAGCTATGGCTACACCTTC
CASSLTHSYGYTF
>many|NA|TRBV7-2|TRBJ2-1|13
TGTGCCAGCAGTCGAGGCGGTACGGATGAGCAGTTCTTC
CASSRGGTDEQFF
>NA|NA|TRBV7-2|TRBJ2-3|15
TGTGCCAGCAGCTTATTCTTAGGGCCGGGAGATACGCAGTATTTT
CASSLFLGPGDTQYF
>many|NA|TRBV7-8|TRBJ2-6|16
TGTGCCAGCAGCTTTAGGCAGACTAGTGGGGCCAACGTCCTGACTTTC
CASSFRQTSGANVLTF
>few|TRBD2|TRBV5-4|TRBJ2-3|18
TGTGCCAGCAGCCTCCGGACTAGCGGGGGCCCGAGCACAGATACGCAGTATTTT
CASSLRTSGGPSTDTQYF
>few|NA|TRBV19|TRBJ2-6|17
TGTGCCAGTAGTGTTACAGGGTACCTCTCTGGGGCCAACGTCCTGACTTTC
CASSVTGYLSGANVLTF
>NA|NA|TRBV10-3|TRBJ2-1|13
TGTGCCATCAGTGTGGGTCAGTACAATGAGCAGTTCTTC
CAISVGQYNEQFF
>NA|NA|TRBV7-4|TRBJ2-1|15
TGTGCCAGCAGCTTTATTGGGAAATTCGAAAATGAGCAGTTCTTC
CASSFIGKFENEQFF
>NA|NA|TRBV7-2|TRBJ2-5|14
TGTGCCAGCAGCTCCCGGACAATCCAAGAGACCCAGTACTTC
CASSSRTIQETQYF
>many|NA|TRBV12-3/TRBV12-4|TRBJ1-5|15
TGTGCCAGCAGCCCCGTGGGCCGCGGCAATCAGCCCCAGCATTTT
CASSPVGRGNQPQHF
>many|TRBD1|TRBV18|TRBJ1-2|13
TGTGCCAGCTCACCTACTGGACAGGGGGGCTACACCTTC
CASSPTGQGGYTF